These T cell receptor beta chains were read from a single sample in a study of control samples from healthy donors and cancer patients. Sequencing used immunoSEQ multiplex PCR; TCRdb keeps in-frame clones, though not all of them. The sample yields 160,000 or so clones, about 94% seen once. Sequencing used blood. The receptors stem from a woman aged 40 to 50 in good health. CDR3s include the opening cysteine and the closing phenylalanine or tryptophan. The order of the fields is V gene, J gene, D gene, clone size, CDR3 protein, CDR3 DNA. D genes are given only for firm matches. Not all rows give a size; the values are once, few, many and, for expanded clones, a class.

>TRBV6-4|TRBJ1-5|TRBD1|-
CASSGQAGGPQHF
TGTGCCAGCAGTGGTCAGGCAGGGGGGCCCCAGCATTTT
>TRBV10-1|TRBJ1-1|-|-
CASSLEGHTEAFF
TGCGCCAGCAGTCTAGAGGGACATACTGAAGCTTTCTTT
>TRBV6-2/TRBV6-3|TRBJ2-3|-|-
CASSWDMVGRGDTQYF
TGTGCCAGCAGTTGGGATATGGTTGGGAGAGGAGATACGCAGTATTTT
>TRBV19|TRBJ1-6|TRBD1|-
CASSRGQGSPLHF
TGTGCCAGTAGTAGGGGACAGGGGTCACCCCTCCACTTT
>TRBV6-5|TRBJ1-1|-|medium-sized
CASSYGIEATEAFF
TGTGCCAGCAGTTATGGGATAGAGGCCACTGAAGCTTTCTTT
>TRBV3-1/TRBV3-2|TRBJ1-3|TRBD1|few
CASSVPGTGGNTIYF
TGTGCCAGCAGCGTACCCGGGACAGGGGGAAACACCATATATTTT
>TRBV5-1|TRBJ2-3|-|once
CASSRTRRGTDTQYF
TGCGCCAGCAGCCGGACTCGGCGAGGCACAGATACGCAGTATTTT
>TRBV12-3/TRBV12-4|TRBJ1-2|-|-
CASSSGAAGYTF
TGTGCCAGCAGCTCGGGAGCAGCTGGCTACACCTTC
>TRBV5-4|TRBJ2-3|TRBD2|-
CASRLAGGSTDTQYF
TGTGCCAGCAGGCTAGCGGGGGGCAGCACAGATACGCAGTATTTT
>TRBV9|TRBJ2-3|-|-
CASSREGQRITDTQYF
TGTGCCAGCAGCCGGGAAGGACAGAGAATCACAGATACGCAGTATTTT
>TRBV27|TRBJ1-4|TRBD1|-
CASSSLRDRRTSTNEKLFF
TGTGCCAGCAGTTCACTCCGGGACAGGAGAACCTCAACTAATGAAAAACTGTTTTTT
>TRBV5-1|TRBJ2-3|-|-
CASSLEDRRTDTQYF
TGCGCCAGCAGCTTAGAAGATAGGCGCACAGATACGCAGTATTTT
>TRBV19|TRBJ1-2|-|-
CASSIVPAYGYTF
TGTGCCAGTAGTATTGTACCAGCCTATGGCTACACCTTC
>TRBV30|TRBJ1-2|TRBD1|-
CAWNHGTVDGYTF
TGTGCCTGGAACCATGGGACAGTAGATGGCTACACCTTC
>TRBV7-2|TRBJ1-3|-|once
CASSTDRSGNTIYF
TGTGCCAGCAGCACGGACAGATCTGGAAACACCATATATTTT
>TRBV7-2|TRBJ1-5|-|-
CASSTRNQPQHF
TGTGCCAGCAGCACCAGAAATCAGCCCCAGCATTTT
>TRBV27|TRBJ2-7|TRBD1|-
CASKLQGANEQYF
TGTGCCAGCAAGTTACAGGGGGCCAACGAGCAGTACTTC
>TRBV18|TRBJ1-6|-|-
CASSSREGNSPLHF
TGTGCCAGCTCCTCCAGGGAGGGCAATTCACCCCTCCACTTT
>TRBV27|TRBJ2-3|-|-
CASSPVALSTDTQYF
TGTGCCAGCAGTCCAGTAGCTCTAAGCACAGATACGCAGTATTTT
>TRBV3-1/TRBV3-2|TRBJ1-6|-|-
CASSHLSPGPREGSYNSPLHF
TGTGCCAGCAGCCACCTCTCGCCGGGCCCGAGAGAGGGGTCCTATAATTCACCCCTCCACTTT
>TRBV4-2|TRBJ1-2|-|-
CASSQDRGDRYGYTF
TGTGCCAGCAGCCAAGATCGCGGGGACCGCTATGGCTACACCTTC
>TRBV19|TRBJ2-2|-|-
CASSILSRGYTGELFF
TGTGCCAGTAGTATTCTCTCACGAGGGTACACCGGGGAGCTGTTTTTT
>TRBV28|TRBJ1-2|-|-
CASRTLTVGYTF
TGTGCCAGCAGGACTTTGACAGTTGGCTACACCTTC
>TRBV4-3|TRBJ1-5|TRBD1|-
CASSQDWGTGGIQPQHF
TGCGCCAGCAGCCAAGATTGGGGAACAGGGGGCATTCAGCCCCAGCATTTT
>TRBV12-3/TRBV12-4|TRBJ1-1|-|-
CASSLGGIQAFF
TGTGCCAGCAGTTTAGGAGGGATCCAAGCTTTCTTT
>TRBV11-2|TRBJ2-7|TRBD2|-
CATGTSAYEQYF
TGTGCCACCGGGACTAGCGCCTACGAGCAGTACTTC
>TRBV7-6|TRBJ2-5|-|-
CASSASTGALETQYF
TGTGCCAGCAGCGCATCAACGGGGGCGCTGGAGACCCAGTACTTC
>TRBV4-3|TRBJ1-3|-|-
CASSQLGFSGGGGNTIYF
TGCGCCAGCAGCCAACTAGGTTTTAGCGGGGGAGGTGGAAACACCATATATTTT
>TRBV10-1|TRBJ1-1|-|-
CAIPPKGPLPEAFF
TGCGCCATCCCACCAAAGGGCCCTCTACCTGAAGCTTTCTTT
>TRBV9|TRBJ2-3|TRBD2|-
CASSRGGGSLADTQYF
TGTGCCAGCAGCCGCGGAGGCGGGAGCCTCGCAGATACGCAGTATTTT
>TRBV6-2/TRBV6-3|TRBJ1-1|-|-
CASSYTPQGIPEAFF
TGTGCCAGCAGTTATACCCCCCAGGGTATCCCTGAAGCTTTCTTT
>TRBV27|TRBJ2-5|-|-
CASSLSQVGTQYF
TGTGCCAGCAGTTTATCCCAAGTTGGGACCCAGTACTTC
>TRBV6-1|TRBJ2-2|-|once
CASSEGGAGELFF
TGTGCCAGCAGTGAAGGAGGGGCCGGGGAGCTGTTTTTT
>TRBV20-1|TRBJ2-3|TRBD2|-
CSASRGGWDTQYF
TGCAGTGCAAGTCGGGGGGGTTGGGATACGCAGTATTTT
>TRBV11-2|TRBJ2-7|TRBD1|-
CASSPPDRDFAEQYF
TGTGCCAGCAGCCCCCCGGACAGGGATTTTGCCGAGCAGTACTTC
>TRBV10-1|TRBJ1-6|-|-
CASRADSNNSPLHF
TGCGCCAGCAGAGCGGACAGTAATAATTCACCCCTCCACTTT
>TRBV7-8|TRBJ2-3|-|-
CASSLGVRRATDTQYF
TGTGCCAGCAGCTTAGGGGTTAGGAGGGCCACAGATACGCAGTATTTT
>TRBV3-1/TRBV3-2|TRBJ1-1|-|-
CASSQGRRTEAFF
TGTGCCAGCAGCCAAGGACGTAGGACTGAAGCTTTCTTT
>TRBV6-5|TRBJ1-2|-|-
CASRGSSYGYTF
TGTGCCAGCAGGGGGTCTTCCTATGGCTACACCTTC
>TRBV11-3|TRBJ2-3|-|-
CASSLVADTQYF
TGTGCCAGCAGCTTAGTGGCAGATACGCAGTATTTT
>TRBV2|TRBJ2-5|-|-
CASPSDSQETQYF
TGTGCCAGCCCCTCGGACAGCCAAGAGACCCAGTACTTC
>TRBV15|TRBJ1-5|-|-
CATSRDQMTEYSNQPQHF
TGTGCCACCAGCAGAGATCAAATGACAGAATATAGCAATCAGCCCCAGCATTTT
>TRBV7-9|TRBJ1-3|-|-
CASSQRVSPSRSGNTIYF
TGTGCCAGCAGCCAACGCGTTTCCCCAAGTCGCTCTGGAAACACCATATATTTT
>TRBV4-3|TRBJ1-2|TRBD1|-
CASSQGTGGLQGYTF
TGCGCCAGCAGCCAGGGGACAGGGGGCTTGCAAGGCTACACCTTC
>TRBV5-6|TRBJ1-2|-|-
CASTMGNGYTF
TGTGCCAGCACGATGGGGAATGGCTACACCTTC